The 23 T cell receptor beta chains given below trace back to one sample, sequenced in a study of OX40 agonist ivuxolimab in advanced cancers. Profiling relied on immunoSEQ multiplex PCR, and the TCRdb table lists in-frame clones only, not all of them. The data contain around 81,000 clones, around 84% of them singletons. The material sequenced was CD4+ or CD8+ T cells sorted from blood, taken in a trial of the OX40 agonist ivuxolimab. The origin of the receptors is an adult with an advanced solid tumor such as melanoma, head and neck, liver or kidney cancer.

The chain combines TRBV7-8 with TRBJ1-2; D possibly corresponds to TRBD1 (6 bases). CDR1 is SGHVS, CDR2 FQNEAQ, per germline. V was cut by 1 base and J by 8 bases, with 23 bases left in between. The CDR3 is made up of 17 amino acids. DNA for the CDR3: TGTGCCAGCAGCTTAGTTCTAGGCGACAGGTCTGGGAAAGGCTACACCTTC. This translates into CASSLVLGDRSGKGYTF.

The V gene is TRBV7-9, the J gene TRBJ2-5; TRBD2 is a possible D gene (5 bases). CDR1 and CDR2 (germline): SEHNR, FQNEAQ (reference sequence). Trimming removed 3 bases at V and 2 bases at J, with 22 bases between. The CDR3 contains 18 residues. CDR3 region: CASSFNPLGKRSQETQYF. The CDR3 region has the DNA TGTGCCAGCAGCTTCAACCCACTGGGGAAGCGGAGTCAAGAGACCCAGTACTTC.

V and J are TRBV28 and TRBJ2-6, with a weak D call TRBD1 (5 bases). Germline values: CDR1 MDHEN, CDR2 SYDVKM. This CDR3 region has 17 residues. Trimming removed 2 bases at V and 3 bases at J, with 14 bases between. The CDR3 DNA is TGTGCCAGCAGTTTAGTGCAGGGTTGGGGTGGGGCCAACGTCCTGACTTTC. It is translated as CASSLVQGWGGANVLTF. Variable domain in full (rest from reference TRBV28 and TRBJ2-6): DVKVTQSSRYLVKRTGEKVFLECVQDMDHENMFWYRQDPGLGLRLIYFSYDVKMKEKGDIPEGYSVSREKKERFSLILESASTNQTSMYLCASSLVQGWGGANVLTFGAGSRLTVL.

This rearrangement joins TRBV21-1 to TRBJ2-1. TRBV21-1 counts as a pseudogene. The CDR3 has 13 residues. The CDR3 nucleotides read TGTGCCAGCAGCAAGGCAGTGGGGGATGAGCAGTTCTTC. Translated, it gives CASSKAVGDEQFF.

The rearrangement joins TRBV4-1 to TRBJ2-1; 7 positions match TRBD1. The CDR3 consists of 16 residues. V lost 6 bases, J lost 5 bases, and 13 bases stayed unmatched. Germline assignment: CDR1 MGHRA and CDR2 YSYEKL. The chain's CDR3 is CASRHEGASQHNEQFF. For the CDR3, the DNA is TGCGCCAGCAGGCATGAGGGGGCTAGTCAACACAATGAGCAGTTCTTC.

DNA of the CDR3: TGTGCCAGCAGTCGCAGGTACTCCTACAATGAGCAGTTCTTC. Translating it yields CASSRRYSYNEQFF. This rearrangement joins TRBV6-5 to TRBJ2-1; D not resolved. Germline-derived CDR1 and CDR2 are MNHEY and SVGAGI. V lost 5 bases to trimming and J lost 0 bases, with 8 bases between them. The CDR3 is 14 amino acids.

CDR3 loop: CASRRTGETQYF. CDR3 nucleotide sequence: TGTGCCAGCAGGAGAACAGGGGAGACCCAGTACTTC. The J gene is TRBJ2-5, the V gene TRBV6-4; D is perhaps TRBD1 (6 bases). The CDR3 has 12 amino acids. Germline CDR1 MRHNA, CDR2 SNTAGT. V shed 6 bases and J shed 5 bases, with 10 bases lying between them.

This clone showed up just a few times. The V call is TRBV18, the J call TRBJ1-2; TRBD1 is a possible D gene (6 bases). The V gene's germline CDR1 is KGHSH and CDR2 LQKENI. The CDR3 contains 16 residues. V lost 3 bases and J lost 7, with 21 bases in between. As DNA, the CDR3 is TGTGCCAGCTCACCCCAGGATCTGGGGGGCTCAAGTGGCTACACCTTC. Protein product: CASSPQDLGGSSGYTF.

The chain employs TRBV9 and TRBJ1-1, with D maybe TRBD1 (5 bases). V was pared by 2 bases and J by 6 bases, with 11 bases between. CDR3 length: 13 residues. Germline lookup yields CDR1 SGDLS and CDR2 YYNGEE. The CDR3 loop is CASSVIRGPEAFF. Here the CDR3 DNA reads TGTGCCAGCAGCGTTATCCGGGGCCCTGAAGCTTTCTTT.

The rearrangement uses TRBV28 and TRBJ1-5, with a possible D match to TRBD1 (6 bases). There are 15 residues in the CDR3. Trimming took off 2 bases at V and 6 bases at J, with 14 bases between the two ends. In germline, CDR1 is MDHEN, CDR2 SYDVKM. CDR3 sequence: CASSLEGGLGQPQHF. Here the CDR3 DNA reads TGTGCCAGCAGTTTAGAAGGGGGACTCGGTCAGCCCCAGCATTTT.

The rearrangement uses TRBV4-3 and TRBJ1-3, with a weak D call TRBD1 (5 bases). The germline gives CDR1 LGHNA, CDR2 YSLEER. Trimming removed 3 bases from V and 2 bases from J, with 17 bases in between. This CDR3 has 17 residues. The CDR3 DNA follows: TGCGCCAGCAGCCAGCGAACCCCAGGGAATACTGGAAACACCATATATTTT. It specifies CASSQRTPGNTGNTIYF.

The table lists this clone with a count of one. The DNA for the CDR3 is TGTGCCAGCAGCTTGCGCGGGGGTGAAGATACGCAGTATTTT. This encodes CASSLRGGEDTQYF. The rearrangement links TRBV5-6 to TRBJ2-3; TRBD2 matches 7 bases. V lost 1 base, J lost 5 bases, and 4 bases stayed unmatched. The CDR3 spans 14 residues. Germline V gives CDR1 SGHDT, CDR2 YYEEEE. The full variable domain, its missing parts supplied by reference TRBV5-6 and TRBJ2-3, is DAGVTQSPTHLIKTRGQQVTLRCSPKSGHDTVSWYQQALGQGPQFIFQYYEEEERQRGNFPDRFSGHQFPNYSSELNVNALLLGDSALYLCASSLRGGEDTQYFGPGTRLTVL.

The CDR3 DNA reads as TGTGCCAGTTCGACGGGGATGAACACTGAAGCTTTCTTT. Translated: CASSTGMNTEAFF. The rearrangement links TRBV7-6 to TRBJ1-1; D is undetermined. The V and J ends lost 9 bases and 0 bases respectively, with 11 bases between them. Germline V CDR1 and CDR2: SGHVS, FNYEAQ. This CDR3 spans 13 amino acids.

This sequence joins TRBV6-5 and TRBJ1-1, with D maybe TRBD1 (6 bases). The V and J ends lost 8 bases and 10 bases respectively, with 17 bases between them. This CDR3 region has 12 residues. Germline V CDR1 and CDR2: MNHEY, SVGAGI. CDR3 region: CASGVKGGGAFF. CDR3 sequence (DNA): TGTGCCAGCGGGGTCAAGGGGGGAGGAGCTTTCTTT.

The chain links TRBV6-6 to TRBJ2-7; D might be TRBD1 (6 bases). Germline-derived CDR1 and CDR2 are MNHNY and SVGAGI (reference sequence). Trimming left V 5 bases short and J 5 bases short, with 13 bases between. The CDR3 is 13 amino acids. CDR3 sequence reads: CASSLTGVDEQYV. In nucleotides, the CDR3 is TGTGCCAGCAGTCTGACAGGAGTCGACGAGCAGTACGTC.

V is TRBV5-6 and J is TRBJ1-3, with 9 bases identical to TRBD1. The germline V gene has CDR1 SGHDT and CDR2 YYEEEE. This CDR3 is 18 amino acids long. V shed 3 bases, J shed 4 bases, and the junction held 14 bases outside the gene matches. The DNA of the CDR3 is TGTGCCAGCAGCTCCAGACGGACAGGGGCAAGATCGGGAAACACCATATATTTT. This codes for CASSSRRTGARSGNTIYF.

This rearrangement joins TRBV4-3 to TRBJ2-7, with D possibly TRBD2 on 5 matching bases. Germline CDR1 is LGHNA and CDR2 is YSLEER. V lost 0 bases to trimming and J lost 7 bases, with 19 bases between them. This CDR3 has 16 amino acids. CDR3 sequence (DNA): TGCGCCAGCAGCCAAGACCGAGGAGTCGGGATAAGTGAGCAGTACTTC. This gives the protein CASSQDRGVGISEQYF.

The V and J genes are TRBV10-3 and TRBJ2-5; D unclear. Looked up from germline, CDR1 is ENHRY and CDR2 is SYGVKD. The CDR3 contains 14 residues. V gave up 3 bases and J gave up 1 base, with 9 bases separating them. The CDR3 nucleotides read TGTGCCATCAGTGACGCAGCAATCCAAGAGACCCAGTACTTC. It translates to CAISDAAIQETQYF.

This chain uses TRBV2 with TRBJ1-2; D unresolved. CDR3 length: 12 residues. The germline CDR1 and CDR2 sequences are SNHLY and FYNNEI. V was shortened by 4 bases and J by 4 bases, with 7 bases between the two germline ends. This chain's CDR3 is CASSGQVYGYTF. The CDR3 DNA reads TGTGCCAGCAGTGGACAAGTCTATGGCTACACCTTC.

The chain combines TRBV7-3 with TRBJ2-7; perhaps TRBD1 as D (7 bases). Per the germline V gene, CDR1 is SGHTA and CDR2 is FQGTGA. The ends were cut back, 3 bases at V and 2 bases at J, with 11 bases in the middle. CDR3 length equals 14 residues. The CDR3 DNA reads TGTGCCAGCAGCTTCCAGGGGGGTACCTACGAGCAGTACTTC. It specifies CASSFQGGTYEQYF.

This clone has more than one count but fewer than ten. This chain uses TRBV7-6 with TRBJ1-3; 8 bases are a match to TRBD1. The length of the CDR3 is 13 residues. Germline lookup yields CDR1 SGHVS and CDR2 FNYEAQ. The trim removed 2 bases at V and 16 bases at J, leaving 10 bases unmatched. CDR3 nucleotide sequence: TGTGCCAGCAGCTTATCACTAACAGGGGACAGGTATTTT. Its translation is CASSLSLTGDRYF.

The chain links TRBV28 to TRBJ1-2; D gene unclear. CDR1 and CDR2 (germline): MDHEN, SYDVKM. The V gene lost 6 bases and the J gene lost 7 bases, with 18 bases spanning the gap. The CDR3 is made up of 14 amino acids. The CDR3 protein is CASRFSYKGSGYTF. The DNA of the CDR3 is TGTGCCAGCAGATTCTCCTATAAGGGAAGTGGCTACACCTTC.

The CDR3 DNA reads as TGCGCCAGCAGCCAAGCAATGGGACTAGCGGGACCCTACAATGAGCAGTTCTTC. Amino acid sequence: CASSQAMGLAGPYNEQFF. The rearrangement links TRBV4-3 to TRBJ2-1, with 13 bases lining up with TRBD2. Trimming took 1 base from V and 2 from J; bases not matched to a gene: 5. Germline CDR1 and CDR2: LGHNA and YSLEER. This CDR3 has 18 amino acids.